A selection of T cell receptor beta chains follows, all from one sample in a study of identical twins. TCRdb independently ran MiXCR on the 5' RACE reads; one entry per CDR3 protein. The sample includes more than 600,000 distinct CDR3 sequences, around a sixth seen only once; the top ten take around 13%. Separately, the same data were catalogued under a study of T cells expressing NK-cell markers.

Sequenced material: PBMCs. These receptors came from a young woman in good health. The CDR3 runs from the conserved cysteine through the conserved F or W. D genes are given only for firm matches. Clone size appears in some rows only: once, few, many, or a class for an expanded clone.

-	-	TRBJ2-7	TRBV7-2	CASSLSPKDEQYF	TGTGCCAGCAGCTTAAGTCCGAAGGACGAGCAGTACTTC
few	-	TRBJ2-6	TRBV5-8	CASTRQGQSGANVLTF	TGTGCCAGCACTCGGCAGGGACAATCTGGGGCCAACGTCCTGACTTTC
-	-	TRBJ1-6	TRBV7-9	CASSLITGRNSPLHF	TGTGCCAGCAGCTTGATAACAGGGAGGAATTCACCCCTCCACTTT
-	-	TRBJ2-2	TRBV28	CASTQRQLMELFF	TGTGCCAGCACCCAGCGTCAACTCATGGAGCTGTTTTTT
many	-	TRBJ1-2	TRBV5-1	CASSLLRGGYGYTF	TGCGCCAGCAGCTTGTTGCGGGGCGGCTATGGCTACACCTTC
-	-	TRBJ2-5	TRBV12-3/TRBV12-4	CASSPNRGPRETQYF	TGTGCCAGCAGCCCCAACCGGGGACCACGAGAGACCCAGTACTTC
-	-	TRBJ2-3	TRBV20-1	CSAGRKADTQYF	TGCAGTGCTGGCCGAAAGGCAGATACGCAGTATTTT
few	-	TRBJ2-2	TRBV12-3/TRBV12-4	CASITSAVGVGELFF	TGTGCCAGCATTACTAGTGCGGTCGGGGTCGGGGAGCTGTTTTTT
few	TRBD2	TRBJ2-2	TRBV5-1	CASSRAGTSGRAGTGELFF	TGCGCCAGCAGCAGAGCCGGGACTAGCGGGAGGGCCGGAACCGGGGAGCTGTTTTTT
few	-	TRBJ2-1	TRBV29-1	CSALGLKTVEQFF	TGCAGCGCCTTGGGATTAAAGACAGTTGAGCAGTTCTTC
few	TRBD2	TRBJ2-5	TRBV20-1	CSATRTRRETQYF	TGCAGTGCTACTCGGACTAGAAGAGAGACCCAGTACTTC
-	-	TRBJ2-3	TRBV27	CASSLAGSLGDTQYF	TGTGCCAGCAGTTTAGCGGGGTCTCTTGGGGATACGCAGTATTTT
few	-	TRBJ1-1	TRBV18	CASSHKMENTEAFF	TGTGCCAGCTCGCACAAAATGGAGAACACTGAAGCTTTCTTT
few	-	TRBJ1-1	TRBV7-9	CASSLAQGLGNTEAFF	TGTGCCAGCAGCTTAGCGCAGGGGCTCGGGAACACTGAAGCTTTCTTT
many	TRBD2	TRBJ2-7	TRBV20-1	CSASEGTSGTYEQYF	TGCAGTGCTAGTGAAGGGACTAGCGGAACCTACGAGCAGTACTTC
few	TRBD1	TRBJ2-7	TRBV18	CASSPRGTGGYEQYF	TGTGCCAGCTCACCACGAGGGACAGGGGGCTACGAGCAGTACTTC
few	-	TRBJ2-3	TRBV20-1	CSVRRRGTDTQYF	TGCAGTGTTCGCCGGCGAGGCACAGATACGCAGTATTTT
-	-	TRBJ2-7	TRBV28	CASNRAGTSYEQYF	TGTGCCAGCAACCGGGCAGGGACTTCCTACGAGCAGTACTTC
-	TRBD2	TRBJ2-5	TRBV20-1	CSASLAGGRETQYF	TGCAGTGCTAGTCTAGCGGGCGGGCGGGAGACCCAGTACTTC
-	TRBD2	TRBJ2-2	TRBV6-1	CASSIYGGRATGELFF	TGTGCCAGCAGTATATATGGCGGGAGGGCGACCGGGGAGCTGTTTTTT
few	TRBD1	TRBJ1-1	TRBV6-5	CASSYGDRDTEAFF	TGTGCCAGCAGTTATGGGGACAGGGACACTGAAGCTTTCTTT
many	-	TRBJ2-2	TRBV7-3	CASSLQGFGELFF	TGTGCCAGCAGCTTACAGGGGTTCGGGGAGCTGTTTTTT
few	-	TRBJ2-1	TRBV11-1	CASSLDGNRNEQFF	TGTGCCAGCAGCTTAGATGGGAATAGGAATGAGCAGTTCTTC
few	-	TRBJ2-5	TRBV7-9	CASSSRGTQETQYF	TGTGCCAGCAGCTCCCGCGGGACTCAAGAGACCCAGTACTTC
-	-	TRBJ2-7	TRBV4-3	CASRPGTPYIYEQYF	TGCGCCAGCCGCCCCGGGACACCCTACATCTACGAGCAGTACTTC
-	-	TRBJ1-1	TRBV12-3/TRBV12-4	CASSFSGYNTEAFF	TGTGCCAGCAGTTTCTCAGGGTATAACACTGAAGCTTTCTTT
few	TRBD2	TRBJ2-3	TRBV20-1	CSARRLAGVEADTQYF	TGCAGTGCGCGGAGACTAGCGGGAGTAGAGGCAGATACGCAGTATTTT